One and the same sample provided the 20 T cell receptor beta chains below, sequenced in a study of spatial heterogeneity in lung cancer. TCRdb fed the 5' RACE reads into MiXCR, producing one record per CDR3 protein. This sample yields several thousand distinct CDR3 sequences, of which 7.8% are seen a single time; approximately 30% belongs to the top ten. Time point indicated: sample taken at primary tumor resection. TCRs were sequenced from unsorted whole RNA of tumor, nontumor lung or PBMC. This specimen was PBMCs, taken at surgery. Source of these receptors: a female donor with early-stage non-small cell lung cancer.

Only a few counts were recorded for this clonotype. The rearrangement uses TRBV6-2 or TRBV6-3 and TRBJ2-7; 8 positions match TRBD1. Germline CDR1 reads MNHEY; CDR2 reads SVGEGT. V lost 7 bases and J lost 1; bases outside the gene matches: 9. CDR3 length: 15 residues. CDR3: CASTLQQGVSYEQYF. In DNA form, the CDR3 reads TGTGCCAGCACCTTGCAACAGGGGGTTTCCTACGAGCAGTACTTC.

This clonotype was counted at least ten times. The CDR3 protein is CSAATSGGYNEQFF. Written as DNA, the CDR3 is TGCAGTGCTGCGACTAGCGGGGGGTACAATGAGCAGTTCTTC. This sequence joins TRBV20-1 and TRBJ2-1, with 13 bases identical to TRBD2. With V trimmed by 5 bases and J by 4 bases, 2 bases remained unmatched. CDR1 and CDR2 from the germline V gene are DFQATT and SNEGSKA (reference sequence). This CDR3 region has 14 residues.

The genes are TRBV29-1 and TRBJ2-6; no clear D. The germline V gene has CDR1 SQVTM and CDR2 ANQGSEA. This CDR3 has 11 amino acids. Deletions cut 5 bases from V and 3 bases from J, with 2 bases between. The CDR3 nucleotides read TGCAGCGTTTTTGGGGCCAACGTCCTGACTTTC. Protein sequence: CSVFGANVLTF.

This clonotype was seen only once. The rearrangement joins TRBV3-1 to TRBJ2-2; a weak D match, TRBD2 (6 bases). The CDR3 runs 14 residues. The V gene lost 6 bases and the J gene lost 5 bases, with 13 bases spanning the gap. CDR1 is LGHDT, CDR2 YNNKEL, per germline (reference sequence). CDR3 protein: CASSRPGRTGELFF. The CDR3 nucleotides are TGTGCCAGCAGTCGGCCAGGGAGGACCGGGGAGCTGTTTTTT.

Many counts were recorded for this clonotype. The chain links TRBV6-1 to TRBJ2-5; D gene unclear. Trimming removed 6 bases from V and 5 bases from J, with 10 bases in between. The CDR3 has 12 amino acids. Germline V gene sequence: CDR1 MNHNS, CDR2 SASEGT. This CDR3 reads CASSRIGETQYF. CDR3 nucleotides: TGTGCCAGCAGCCGGATTGGGGAGACCCAGTACTTC.

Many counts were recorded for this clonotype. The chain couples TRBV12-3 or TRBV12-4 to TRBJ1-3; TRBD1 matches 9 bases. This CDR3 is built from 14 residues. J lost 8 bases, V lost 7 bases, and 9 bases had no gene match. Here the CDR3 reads CASTPGQGFDTIYF. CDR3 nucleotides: TGTGCCAGCACCCCGGGACAGGGCTTTGACACCATATATTTT.

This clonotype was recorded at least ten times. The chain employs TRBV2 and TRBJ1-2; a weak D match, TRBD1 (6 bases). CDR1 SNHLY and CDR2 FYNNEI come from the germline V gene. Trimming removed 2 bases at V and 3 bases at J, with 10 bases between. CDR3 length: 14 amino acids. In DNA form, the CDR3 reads TGTGCCAGCAGTGAAAAGGGGGATCACTATGGCTACACCTTC. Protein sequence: CASSEKGDHYGYTF.

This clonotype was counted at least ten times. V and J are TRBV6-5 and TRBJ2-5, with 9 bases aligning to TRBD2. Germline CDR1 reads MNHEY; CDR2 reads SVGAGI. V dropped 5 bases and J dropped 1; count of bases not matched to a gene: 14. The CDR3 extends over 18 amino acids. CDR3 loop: CASSRRTSARKSQETQYF. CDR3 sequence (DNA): TGTGCCAGCAGTCGACGGACTAGCGCCCGTAAATCCCAAGAGACCCAGTACTTC.

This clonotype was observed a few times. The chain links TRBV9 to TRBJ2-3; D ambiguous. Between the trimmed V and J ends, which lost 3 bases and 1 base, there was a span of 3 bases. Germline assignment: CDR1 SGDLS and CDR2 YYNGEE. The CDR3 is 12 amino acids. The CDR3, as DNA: TGTGCCAGCAGCGCCCGCACAGATACGCAGTATTTT. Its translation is CASSARTDTQYF. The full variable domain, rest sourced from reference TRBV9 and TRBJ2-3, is DSGVTQTPKHLITATGQRVTLRCSPRSGDLSVYWYQQSLDQGLQFLIQYYNGEERAKGNILERFSAQQFPDLHSELNLSSLELGDSALYFCASSARTDTQYFGPGTRLTVL.

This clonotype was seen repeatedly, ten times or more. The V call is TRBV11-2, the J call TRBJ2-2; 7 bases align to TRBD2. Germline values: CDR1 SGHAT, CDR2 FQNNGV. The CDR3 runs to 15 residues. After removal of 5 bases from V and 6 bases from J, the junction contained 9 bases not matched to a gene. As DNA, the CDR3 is TGTGCCAGCAGCCTGGGGCGGGGGTTGGCCGGGGAGCTGTTTTTT. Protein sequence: CASSLGRGLAGELFF.

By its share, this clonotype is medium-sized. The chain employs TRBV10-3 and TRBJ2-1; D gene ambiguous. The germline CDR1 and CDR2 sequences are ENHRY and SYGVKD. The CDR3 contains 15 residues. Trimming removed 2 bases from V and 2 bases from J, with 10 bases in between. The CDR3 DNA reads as TGTGCCATCAGTGAGGCTTTGGGCCCCTACAATGAGCAGTTCTTC. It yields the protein CAISEALGPYNEQFF.

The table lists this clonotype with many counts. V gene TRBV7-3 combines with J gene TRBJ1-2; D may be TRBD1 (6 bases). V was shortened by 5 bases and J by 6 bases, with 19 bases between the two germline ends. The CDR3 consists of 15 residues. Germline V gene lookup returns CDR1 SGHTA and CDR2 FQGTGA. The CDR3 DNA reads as TGTGCCAGCAGCGAAGTGGGCAGGGGCTTCGATGGCTACACCTTC. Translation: CASSEVGRGFDGYTF. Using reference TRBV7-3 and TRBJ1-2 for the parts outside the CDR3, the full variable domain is GAGVSQTPSNKVTEKGKYVELRCDPISGHTALYWYRQSLGQGPEFLIYFQGTGAADDSGLPNDRFFAVRPEGSVSTLKIQRTERGDSAVYLCASSEVGRGFDGYTFGSGTRLTVV.

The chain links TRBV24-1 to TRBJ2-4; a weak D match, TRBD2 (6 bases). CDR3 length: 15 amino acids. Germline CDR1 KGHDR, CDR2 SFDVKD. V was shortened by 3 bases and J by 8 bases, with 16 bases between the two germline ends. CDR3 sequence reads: CATSDTQGGRDIQYF. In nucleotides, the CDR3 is TGTGCCACCAGTGATACTCAGGGAGGTCGGGACATTCAGTACTTC.

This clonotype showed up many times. This CDR3 is CSAANTGELFF. CDR3 bases: TGCAGCGCCGCGAACACCGGGGAGCTGTTTTTT. The rearrangement joins TRBV29-1 to TRBJ2-2; no firm D call. CDR3 length: 11 residues. Germline CDR1 is SQVTM and CDR2 is ANQGSEA. Trimming removed 7 bases from V and 0 bases from J, with 3 bases in between.

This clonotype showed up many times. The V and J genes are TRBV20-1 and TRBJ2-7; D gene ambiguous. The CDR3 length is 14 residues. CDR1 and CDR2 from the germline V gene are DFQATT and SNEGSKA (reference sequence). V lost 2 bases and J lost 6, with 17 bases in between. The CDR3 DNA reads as TGCAGTGCTAGAAGTCCAGCCCAGTCGGCCGAGCAGTACTTC. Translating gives CSARSPAQSAEQYF.

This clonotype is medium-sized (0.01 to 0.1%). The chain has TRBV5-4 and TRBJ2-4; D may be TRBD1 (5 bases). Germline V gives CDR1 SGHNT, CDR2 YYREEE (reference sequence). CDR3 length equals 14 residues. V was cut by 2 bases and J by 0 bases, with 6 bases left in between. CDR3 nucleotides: TGTGCCAGCAGCTTTGGGGCAGCCAAAAACATTCAGTACTTC. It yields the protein CASSFGAAKNIQYF.

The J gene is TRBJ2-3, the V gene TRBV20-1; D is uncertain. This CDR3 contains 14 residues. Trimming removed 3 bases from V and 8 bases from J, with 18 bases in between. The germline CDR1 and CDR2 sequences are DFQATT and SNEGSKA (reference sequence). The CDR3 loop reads CSARVPSAGGTQYF. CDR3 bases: TGCAGTGCTAGGGTGCCTTCAGCTGGCGGTACGCAGTATTTT.

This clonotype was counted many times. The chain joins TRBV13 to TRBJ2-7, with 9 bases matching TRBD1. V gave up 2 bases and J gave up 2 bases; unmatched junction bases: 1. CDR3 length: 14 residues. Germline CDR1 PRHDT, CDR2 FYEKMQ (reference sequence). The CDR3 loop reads CASSLRTGAYEQYF. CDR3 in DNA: TGTGCCAGCAGCTTACGGACAGGGGCCTACGAGCAGTACTTC.

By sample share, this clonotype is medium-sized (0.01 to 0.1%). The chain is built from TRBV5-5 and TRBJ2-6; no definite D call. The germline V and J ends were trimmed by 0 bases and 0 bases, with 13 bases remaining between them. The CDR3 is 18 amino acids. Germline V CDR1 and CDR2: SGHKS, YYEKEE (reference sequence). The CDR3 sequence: CASSLEFLGISGANVLTF. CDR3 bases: TGTGCCAGCAGCTTGGAATTCTTGGGTATCTCTGGGGCCAACGTCCTGACTTTC.

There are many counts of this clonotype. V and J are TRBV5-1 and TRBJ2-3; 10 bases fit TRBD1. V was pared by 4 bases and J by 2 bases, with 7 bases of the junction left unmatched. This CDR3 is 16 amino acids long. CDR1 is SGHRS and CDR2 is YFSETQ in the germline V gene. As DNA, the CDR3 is TGCGCCAGCAGCCCTTGGGACAGGGGCCCCACAGATACGCAGTATTTT. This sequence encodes CASSPWDRGPTDTQYF.